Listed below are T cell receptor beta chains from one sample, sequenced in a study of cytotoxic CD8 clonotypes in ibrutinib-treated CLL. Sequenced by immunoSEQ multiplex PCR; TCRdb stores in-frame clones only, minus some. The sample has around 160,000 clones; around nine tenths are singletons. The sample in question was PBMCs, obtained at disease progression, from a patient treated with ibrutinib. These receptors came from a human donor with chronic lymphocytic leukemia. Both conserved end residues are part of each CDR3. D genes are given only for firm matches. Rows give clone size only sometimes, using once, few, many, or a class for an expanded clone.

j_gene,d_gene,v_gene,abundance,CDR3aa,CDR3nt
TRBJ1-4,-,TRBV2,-,CARRQDNEKLFF,TGTGCCAGGAGACAGGATAATGAAAAACTGTTTTTT
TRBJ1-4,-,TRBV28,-,CASSPKEVEKLFF,TGTGCCAGCAGTCCGAAAGAGGTTGAAAAACTGTTTTTT
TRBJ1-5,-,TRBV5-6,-,CASSKGGVQPQHF,TGTGCCAGCAGTAAGGGGGGAGTTCAGCCCCAGCATTTT
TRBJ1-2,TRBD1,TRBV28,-,CASSFPPPGQGYYGYTF,TGTGCCAGCAGTTTCCCCCCTCCGGGACAGGGGTACTATGGCTACACCTTC
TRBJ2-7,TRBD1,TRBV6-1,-,CASSMDRFYEQYF,TGTGCCAGCTCAATGGACAGGTTCTACGAGCAGTACTTC
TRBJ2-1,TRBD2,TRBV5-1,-,CASSIRSGRYSYNEQFF,TGCGCCAGCAGCATACGAAGCGGGAGGTATTCCTACAATGAGCAGTTCTTC
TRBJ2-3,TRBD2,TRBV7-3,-,CASSLMGLAVTDTQYF,TGTGCCAGCAGCCTGATGGGACTAGCGGTAACAGATACGCAGTATTTT
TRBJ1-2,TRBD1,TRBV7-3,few,CASSFGTGGEGYTF,TGTGCCAGCAGCTTTGGGACAGGGGGAGAAGGCTACACCTTC
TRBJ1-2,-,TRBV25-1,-,CASGGFYGYTF,TGTGCCAGCGGTGGGTTCTATGGCTACACCTTC
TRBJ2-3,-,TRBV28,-,CATLRVSTDTQYF,TGTGCCACCCTCCGGGTTAGCACAGATACGCAGTATTTT
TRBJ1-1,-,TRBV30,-,CAWSVWASQKGAFF,TGTGCCTGGAGTGTATGGGCCAGCCAAAAGGGTGCTTTCTTT
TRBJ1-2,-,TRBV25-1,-,CASSVLQGYGYTF,TGTGCCAGCAGTGTGTTGCAGGGCTATGGCTACACCTTC
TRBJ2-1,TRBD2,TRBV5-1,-,CASSHSGSSYNEQFF,TGCGCCAGCAGCCATAGCGGGAGCTCCTACAATGAGCAGTTCTTC
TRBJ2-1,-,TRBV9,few,CASSVGGTRPFF,TGTGCCAGCAGCGTAGGTGGGACCCGACCGTTCTTC
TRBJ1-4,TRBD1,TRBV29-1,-,CSVSGQGLGSGEKLFF,TGCAGCGTATCGGGACAGGGGCTCGGGAGTGGTGAAAAACTGTTTTTT
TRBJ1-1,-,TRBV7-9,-,CASSGPGMMNTEAFF,TGTGCCAGCAGCGGACCAGGGATGATGAACACTGAAGCTTTCTTT
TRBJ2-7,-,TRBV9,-,CASSESGFANEQYF,TGTGCCAGCAGCGAAAGCGGGTTCGCTAACGAGCAGTACTTC